Following are 5 T cell receptor beta chains from one sample sequenced in a study of cytomegalovirus exposure and HLA in healthy donors. The PCR made use of 60 Vbeta and 13 Jbeta primers. Libraries were prepared by immunoSEQ multiplex PCR; TCRdb keeps only in-frame clonotypes and omits some of them. The sample carries about 190,000 clones, over 75% recorded once. The sequenced sample was PBMCs. These receptor sequences come from a man in his fifties in good health and CMV-seronegative.

V usage is TRBV9 and J usage is TRBJ1-1; D is ambiguous. V was trimmed by 0 bases and J by 1 base, leaving 10 bases between them. Germline assignment: CDR1 SGDLS and CDR2 YYNGEE. This CDR3 is built from 15 residues. The DNA for the CDR3 is TGTGCCAGCAGCGTAGTCGTAGGAGGGAACACTGAAGCTTTCTTT. Amino acid sequence: CASSVVVGGNTEAFF.

The gene calls are TRBV18 and TRBJ2-7; D perhaps matches TRBD1 (6 bases). Germline V gene data show CDR1 as KGHSH and CDR2 as LQKENI. The CDR3 length is 13 residues. V dropped 6 bases and J dropped 3 bases, with 12 bases sitting between them. CDR3 sequence: CASSSLQGYEQYF. The CDR3 DNA sequence: TGTGCCAGCTCGTCCTTACAGGGCTACGAGCAGTACTTC.

Details on this clone: A read error may account for a junction end that differs from germline. Distinct nucleotide sequences in the sample also encode this CDR3. The rearrangement uses TRBV18 and TRBJ1-2; possibly TRBD1 for D (5 bases). This CDR3 region has 13 residues. Looked up from germline, CDR1 is KGHSH and CDR2 is LQKENI. The CDR3 region is CASSPPAGPGYTF. The CDR3 coding sequence is TGTGCCAGCTCACCACCGGCAGGGCCCGGCTACACCTTT.

This clone was counted between two and nine times. V usage is TRBV2 and J usage is TRBJ1-6; possible D gene TRBD1, 6 bases. The CDR3 runs to 14 residues. The germline V gene has CDR1 SNHLY and CDR2 FYNNEI. V was shortened by 4 bases and J by 10 bases, with 14 bases between the two germline ends. CDR3 protein: CASSADRIRSPLHF. As DNA, the CDR3 is TGTGCCAGCAGTGCCGACAGGATCCGCTCACCCCTCCACTTT.

The chain has TRBV6-4 and TRBJ1-1; 9 bases fit TRBD1. The CDR3 spans 16 residues. Per germline, CDR1 MRHNA and CDR2 SNTAGT. V lost 0 bases to trimming and J lost 4 bases; unmatched junction nucleotides: 6. The DNA for the CDR3 is TGTGCCAGCAGTGACTCTTATGGGACAGGGCTCACTGAAGCTTTCTTT. It specifies CASSDSYGTGLTEAFF.